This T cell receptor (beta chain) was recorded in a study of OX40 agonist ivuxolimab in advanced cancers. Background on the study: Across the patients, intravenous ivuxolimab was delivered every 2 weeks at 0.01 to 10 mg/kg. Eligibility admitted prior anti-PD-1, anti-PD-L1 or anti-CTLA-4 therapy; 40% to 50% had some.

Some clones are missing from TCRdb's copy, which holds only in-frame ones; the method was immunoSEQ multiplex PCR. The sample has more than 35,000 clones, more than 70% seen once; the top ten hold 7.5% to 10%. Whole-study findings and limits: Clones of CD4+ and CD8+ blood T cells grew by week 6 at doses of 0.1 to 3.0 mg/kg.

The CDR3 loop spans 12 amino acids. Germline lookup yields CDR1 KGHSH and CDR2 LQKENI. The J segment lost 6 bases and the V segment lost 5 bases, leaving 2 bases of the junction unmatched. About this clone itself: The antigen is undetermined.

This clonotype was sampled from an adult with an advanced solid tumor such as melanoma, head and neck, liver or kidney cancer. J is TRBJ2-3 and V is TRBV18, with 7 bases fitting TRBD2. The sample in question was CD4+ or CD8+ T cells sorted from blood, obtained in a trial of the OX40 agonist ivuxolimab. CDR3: CASSGEGDTQYF. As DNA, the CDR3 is TGTGCCAGCTCAGGGGAGGGCGATACGCAGTATTTT.